This TCR beta chain was retrieved from a study of tumor-infiltrating lymphocytes in primary liver carcinoma. Out of unsorted whole blood came the blood RNA, and germline DNA was extracted as well. This clonotype occurred a few times. Total RNA amounting to around 450 ng was the source from which TCR beta cDNA was made with a constant-region primer. Slightly modified ARM-PCR, run as three nested multiplex PCR rounds, produced the TCR beta libraries. With TRBV1-TRBV30 forward primers and a C-beta reverse primer, the first two PCR rounds were run for about 10 cycles each. Each CDR3 protein is one row after TCRdb ran MiXCR on the multiplex PCR reads. In the table there are approximately 340,000 distinct CDR3 sequences, less than 75% of which are singletons. CDR3 length equals 14 residues. V was clipped by 1 base and J by 10 bases, with 14 bases between them. From germline, CDR1 is SEHNR and CDR2 FQNEAQ (reference sequence).

The sequence derives from a man in his forties with primary liver carcinoma and hepatitis B virus infection. Sequenced: peripheral blood. The genes are TRBV7-9 and TRBJ1-5; no clear D. For the CDR3, the DNA is TGTGCCAGCAGCTTAGGTCTGGGAGGGAGTCCCCAGCATTTT. It specifies CASSLGLGGSPQHF. Full variable domain (missing parts from reference TRBV7-9 and TRBJ1-5): DTGVSQNPRHKITKRGQNVTFRCDPISEHNRLYWYRQTLGQGPEFLTYFQNEAQLEKSRLLSDRFSAERPKGSFSTLEIQRTEQGDSAMYLCASSLGLGGSPQHFGDGTRLSIL.